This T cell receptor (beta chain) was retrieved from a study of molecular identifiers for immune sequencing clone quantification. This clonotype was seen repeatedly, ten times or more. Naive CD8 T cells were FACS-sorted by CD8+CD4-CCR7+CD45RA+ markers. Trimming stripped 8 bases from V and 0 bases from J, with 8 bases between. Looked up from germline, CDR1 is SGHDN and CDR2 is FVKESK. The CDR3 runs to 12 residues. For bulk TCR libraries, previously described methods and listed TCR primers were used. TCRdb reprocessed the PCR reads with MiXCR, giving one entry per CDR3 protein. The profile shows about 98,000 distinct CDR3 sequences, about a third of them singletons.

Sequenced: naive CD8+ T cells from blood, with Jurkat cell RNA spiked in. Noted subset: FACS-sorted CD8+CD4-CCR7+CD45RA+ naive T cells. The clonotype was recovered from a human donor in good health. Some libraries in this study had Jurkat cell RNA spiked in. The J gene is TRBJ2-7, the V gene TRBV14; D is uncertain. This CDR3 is CASGETSYEQYF. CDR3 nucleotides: TGTGCCAGCGGGGAAACCTCCTACGAGCAGTACTTC.